Listed below are T cell receptor beta chains from one sample, sequenced in a study of T cells in Graves' hyperthyroidism and ophthalmopathy. TCRdb ran MiXCR on the multiplex PCR reads and lists one entry per CDR3 protein. The sample includes about 160,000 distinct CDR3 sequences, about 9% seen only once; the top ten take roughly a fifth. Sequencing was carried out using blood. The origin of the receptors is a woman in her late teens or twenties with Graves' hyperthyroidism that later progressed to Graves' ophthalmopathy. Both conserved end residues are part of each CDR3. A D gene is named only where the DNA matches it firmly. Size is stated for part of the rows, as once, few or many counts, or as a class when the clone is expanded.

many,TRBD1,TRBV7-2,TRBJ2-7,CASSSDRGFTYEQYF,TGTGCCAGCAGCTCCGACAGGGGGTTTACCTACGAGCAGTACTTC
many,TRBD2,TRBV20-1,TRBJ2-3,CSATGSVYSGRTDTQYF,TGCAGTGCCACAGGCTCGGTATATAGCGGGAGAACAGATACGCAGTATTTT
many,NA,TRBV20-1,TRBJ1-5,CSAAQVEGNQPQHF,TGCAGTGCTGCACAGGTCGAGGGCAATCAGCCCCAGCATTTT
many,TRBD1,TRBV7-8,TRBJ2-3,CASSRDRGLKSSTDTQYF,TGTGCCAGCAGCAGAGACAGGGGGTTAAAGTCTAGCACAGATACGCAGTATTTT
NA,TRBD2,TRBV18,TRBJ2-3,CASSPPTNGLALSDTQYF,TGTGCCAGCTCACCACCGACAAACGGACTAGCGTTGTCAGATACGCAGTATTTT
many,NA,TRBV11-2,TRBJ1-4,CASSLGSRTNEKLFF,TGTGCCAGCAGCTTGGGGTCTAGGACGAATGAAAAACTGTTTTTT
NA,TRBD1,TRBV3-1,TRBJ2-1,CASSPGTGSRWGNEQFF,TGTGCCAGCAGCCCGGGGACAGGGTCTAGGTGGGGCAATGAGCAGTTCTTC
many,TRBD2,TRBV7-3,TRBJ2-1,CASSPGTSGSNNEQFF,TGTGCCAGCAGCCCCGGGACTAGCGGGAGTAACAATGAGCAGTTCTTC
many,NA,TRBV7-3,TRBJ2-5,CASSLFGGAPFAETQYF,TGTGCCAGCAGCTTATTTGGGGGAGCCCCATTCGCAGAGACCCAGTACTTC
many,NA,TRBV7-9,TRBJ1-4,CASSLGGQGPEKLFF,TGTGCCAGCAGCTTAGGAGGGCAGGGACCCGAAAAACTGTTTTTT
many,NA,TRBV5-1,TRBJ1-1,CASSPQANTEAFF,TGCGCCAGCAGCCCTCAGGCGAACACTGAAGCTTTCTTT
many,TRBD1,TRBV7-9,TRBJ1-6,CASSATGANSPLHF,TGTGCCAGCAGCGCCACAGGGGCCAATTCACCCCTCCACTTT
many,NA,TRBV7-8,TRBJ1-1,CASSLVEQNTEAFF,TGTGCCAGCAGCTTAGTGGAGCAGAACACTGAAGCTTTCTTT
many,TRBD1,TRBV19,TRBJ1-1,CASSSQGGGGTEAFF,TGTGCCAGTAGCTCCCAGGGGGGTGGTGGGACTGAAGCTTTCTTT
many,TRBD1,TRBV2,TRBJ1-1,CASRGTEAEAFF,TGTGCCAGCAGAGGGACAGAGGCTGAAGCTTTCTTT
many,TRBD1,TRBV7-6,TRBJ1-4,CASARGHNEKLFF,TGTGCCAGTGCGAGGGGGCATAATGAAAAACTGTTTTTT
many,NA,TRBV7-8,TRBJ2-1,CASSLVETISSYNEQFF,TGTGCCAGCAGCTTAGTAGAGACCATAAGCTCCTACAATGAGCAGTTCTTC
many,NA,TRBV7-9,TRBJ2-2,CASSPGAGRGTGELFF,TGTGCCAGCAGCCCAGGGGCAGGCCGGGGCACCGGGGAGCTGTTTTTT
NA,NA,TRBV11-3,TRBJ2-7,CASSWGQGPYYEQYF,TGTGCCAGCAGTTGGGGGCAGGGCCCATACTACGAGCAGTACTTC
many,NA,TRBV6-1,TRBJ1-4,CASNRQSQDPEKLFF,TGTGCCAGCAATAGACAGAGTCAGGATCCTGAAAAACTGTTTTTT
many,NA,TRBV6-1,TRBJ1-1,CASSSGEFSTEAFF,TGTGCCAGCAGCTCGGGGGAGTTTTCCACTGAAGCTTTCTTT
many,NA,TRBV7-8,TRBJ1-4,CASSLNRRGVKSRANEKLFF,TGTGCCAGCAGCTTGAACCGGCGGGGGGTGAAAAGTAGGGCTAATGAAAAACTGTTTTTT
many,NA,TRBV28,TRBJ1-5,CASSLEGAPYSNQPQHF,TGTGCCAGCAGTTTAGAAGGGGCTCCTTATAGCAATCAGCCCCAGCATTTT
many,NA,TRBV14,TRBJ2-5,CASSQDARGETQYF,TGTGCCAGCAGCCAGGACGCACGGGGAGAGACCCAGTACTTC
many,NA,TRBV2,TRBJ1-2,CASSDSRGWVGYTF,TGTGCCAGCAGTGACAGCAGGGGTTGGGTCGGCTACACCTTC
NA,TRBD2,TRBV5-6,TRBJ2-7,CASSLGLAGGHTYEQYF,TGTGCCAGCAGCTTGGGACTAGCGGGGGGGCATACTTACGAGCAGTACTTC
few,NA,TRBV28,TRBJ1-4,CASSLREGWANEKLFF,TGTGCCAGCAGTTTACGTGAGGGTTGGGCTAATGAAAAACTGTTTTTT
NA,NA,TRBV7-9,TRBJ1-2,CASSLDVGTGYTF,TGTGCCAGCAGCTTAGATGTGGGAACCGGCTACACCTTC
many,TRBD2,TRBV27,TRBJ2-7,CASRRGLRGSYEQYF,TGTGCCAGCCGTCGAGGTCTCCGCGGGAGCTACGAGCAGTACTTC
many,TRBD1,TRBV3-1,TRBJ2-7,CASSPDRGIEQYF,TGTGCCAGCAGCCCAGACAGGGGAATCGAGCAGTACTTC
many,TRBD2,TRBV20-1,TRBJ2-1,CSASPTSGSNEQFF,TGCAGTGCGTCCCCGACTAGCGGGAGCAATGAGCAGTTCTTC